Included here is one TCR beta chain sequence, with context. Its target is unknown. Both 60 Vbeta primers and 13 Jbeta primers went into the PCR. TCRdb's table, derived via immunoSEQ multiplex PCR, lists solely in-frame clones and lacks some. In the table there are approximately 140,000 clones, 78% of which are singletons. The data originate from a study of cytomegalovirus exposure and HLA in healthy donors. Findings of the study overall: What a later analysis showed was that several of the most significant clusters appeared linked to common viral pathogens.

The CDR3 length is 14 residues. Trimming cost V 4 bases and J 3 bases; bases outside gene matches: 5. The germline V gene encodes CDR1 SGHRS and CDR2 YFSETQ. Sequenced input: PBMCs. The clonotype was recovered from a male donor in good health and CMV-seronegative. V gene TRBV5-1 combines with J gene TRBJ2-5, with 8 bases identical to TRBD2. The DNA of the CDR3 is TGCGCCAGCAGCCTCGATAGCGGGGAAGAGACCCAGTACTTC. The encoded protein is CASSLDSGEETQYF.